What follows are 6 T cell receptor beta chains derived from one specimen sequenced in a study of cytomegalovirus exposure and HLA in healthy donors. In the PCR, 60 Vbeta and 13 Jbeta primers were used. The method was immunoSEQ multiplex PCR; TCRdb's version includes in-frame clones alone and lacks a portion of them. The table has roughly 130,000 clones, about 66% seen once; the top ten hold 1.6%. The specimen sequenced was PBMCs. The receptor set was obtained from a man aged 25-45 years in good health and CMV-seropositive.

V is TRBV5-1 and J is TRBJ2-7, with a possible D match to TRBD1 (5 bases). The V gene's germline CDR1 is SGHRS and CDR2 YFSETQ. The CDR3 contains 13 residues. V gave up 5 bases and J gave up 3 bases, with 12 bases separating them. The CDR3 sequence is CASRKGVGYEQYF. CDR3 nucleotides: TGCGCCAGCAGAAAAGGGGTGGGCTACGAGCAGTACTTC.

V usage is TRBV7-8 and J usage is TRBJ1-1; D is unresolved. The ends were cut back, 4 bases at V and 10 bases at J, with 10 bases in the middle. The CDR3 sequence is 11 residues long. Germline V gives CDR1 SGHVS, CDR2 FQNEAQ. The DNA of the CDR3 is TGTGCCAGCAGCTCCGCGGCGGTAGCTTTCTTT. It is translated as CASSSAAVAFF.

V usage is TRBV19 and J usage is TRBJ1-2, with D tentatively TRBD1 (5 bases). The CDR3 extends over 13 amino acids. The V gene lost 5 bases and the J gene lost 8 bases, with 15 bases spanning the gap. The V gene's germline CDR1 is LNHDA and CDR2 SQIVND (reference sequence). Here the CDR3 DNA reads TGTGCCAGTAGTTGGGGGGACCGTTTGGGCTACACCTTC. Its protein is CASSWGDRLGYTF.

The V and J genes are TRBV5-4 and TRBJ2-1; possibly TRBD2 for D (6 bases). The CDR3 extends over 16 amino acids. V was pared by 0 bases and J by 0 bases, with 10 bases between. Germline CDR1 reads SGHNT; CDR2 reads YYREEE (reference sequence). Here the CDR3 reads CASSLDSAGSYNEQFF. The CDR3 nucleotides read TGTGCCAGCAGCTTGGACTCAGCGGGCTCCTACAATGAGCAGTTCTTC. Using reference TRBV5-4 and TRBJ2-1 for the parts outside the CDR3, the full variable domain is ETGVTQSPTHLIKTRGQQVTLRCSSQSGHNTVSWYQQALGQGPQFIFQYYREEENGRGNFPPRFSGLQFPNYSSELNVNALELDDSALYLCASSLDSAGSYNEQFFGPGTRLTVL.

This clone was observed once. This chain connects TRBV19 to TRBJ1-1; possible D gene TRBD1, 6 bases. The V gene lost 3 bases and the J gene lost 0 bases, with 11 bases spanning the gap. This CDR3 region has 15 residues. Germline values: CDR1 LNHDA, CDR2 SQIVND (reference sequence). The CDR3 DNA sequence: TGTGCCAGTAGTATCCAGGACAGTATGAACACTGAAGCTTTCTTT. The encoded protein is CASSIQDSMNTEAFF.

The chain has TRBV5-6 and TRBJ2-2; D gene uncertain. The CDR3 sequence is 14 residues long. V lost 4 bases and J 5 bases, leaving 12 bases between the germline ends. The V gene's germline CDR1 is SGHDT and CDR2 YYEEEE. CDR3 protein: CASSMGSGTGELFF. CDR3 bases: TGTGCCAGCAGCATGGGGTCAGGAACCGGGGAGCTGTTTTTT.